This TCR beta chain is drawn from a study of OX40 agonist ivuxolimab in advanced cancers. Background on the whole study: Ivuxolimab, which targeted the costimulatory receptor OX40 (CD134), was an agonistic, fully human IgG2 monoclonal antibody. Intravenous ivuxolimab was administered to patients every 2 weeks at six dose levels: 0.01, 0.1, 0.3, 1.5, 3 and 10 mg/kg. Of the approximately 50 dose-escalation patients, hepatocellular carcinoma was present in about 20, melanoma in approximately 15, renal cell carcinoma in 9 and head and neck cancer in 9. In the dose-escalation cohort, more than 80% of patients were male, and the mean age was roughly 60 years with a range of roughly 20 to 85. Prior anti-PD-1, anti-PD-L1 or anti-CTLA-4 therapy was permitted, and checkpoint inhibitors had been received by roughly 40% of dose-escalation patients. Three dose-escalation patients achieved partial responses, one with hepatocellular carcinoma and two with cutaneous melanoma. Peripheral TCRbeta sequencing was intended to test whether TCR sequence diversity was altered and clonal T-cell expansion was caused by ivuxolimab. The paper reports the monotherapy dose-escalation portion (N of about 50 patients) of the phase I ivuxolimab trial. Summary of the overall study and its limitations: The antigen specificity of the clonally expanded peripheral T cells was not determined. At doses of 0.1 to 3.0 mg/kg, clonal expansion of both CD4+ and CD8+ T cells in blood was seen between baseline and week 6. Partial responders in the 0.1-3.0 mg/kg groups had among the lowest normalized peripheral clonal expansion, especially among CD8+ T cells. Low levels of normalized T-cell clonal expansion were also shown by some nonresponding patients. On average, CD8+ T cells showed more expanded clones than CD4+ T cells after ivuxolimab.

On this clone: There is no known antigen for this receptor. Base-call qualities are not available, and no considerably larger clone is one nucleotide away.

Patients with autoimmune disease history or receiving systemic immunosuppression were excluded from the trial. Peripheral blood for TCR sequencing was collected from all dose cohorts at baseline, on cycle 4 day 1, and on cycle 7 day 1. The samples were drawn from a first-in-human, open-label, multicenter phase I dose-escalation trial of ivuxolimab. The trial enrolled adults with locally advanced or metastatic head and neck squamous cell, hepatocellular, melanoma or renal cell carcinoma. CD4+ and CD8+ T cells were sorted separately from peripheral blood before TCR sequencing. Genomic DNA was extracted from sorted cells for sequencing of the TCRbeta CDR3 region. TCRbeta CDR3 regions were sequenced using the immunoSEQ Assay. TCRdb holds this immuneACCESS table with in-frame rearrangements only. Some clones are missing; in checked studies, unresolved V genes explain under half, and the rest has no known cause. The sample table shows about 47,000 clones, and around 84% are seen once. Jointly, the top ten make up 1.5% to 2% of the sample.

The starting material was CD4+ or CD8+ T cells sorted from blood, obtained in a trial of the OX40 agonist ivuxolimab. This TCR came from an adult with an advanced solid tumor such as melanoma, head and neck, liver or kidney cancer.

The CDR3 in this case is CASSLAGGSSYEQYF. The DNA sequence follows: TGCGCCAGCAGCTTAGCGGGAGGGAGCTCCTACGAGCAGTACTTC. The chain is assembled from TRBV4-1 and TRBJ2-7; 11 nucleotides in the junction match TRBD2. From the germline V gene, CDR1 is MGHRA and CDR2 is YSYEKL. The CDR3 measures 15 amino acids from cysteine to phenylalanine. Of all the DNA, just the CDR3 is kept, 45 bases in frame from base 1. V ends up 5 bases short and J 0 bases short, with an unmatched junction base count of 3.